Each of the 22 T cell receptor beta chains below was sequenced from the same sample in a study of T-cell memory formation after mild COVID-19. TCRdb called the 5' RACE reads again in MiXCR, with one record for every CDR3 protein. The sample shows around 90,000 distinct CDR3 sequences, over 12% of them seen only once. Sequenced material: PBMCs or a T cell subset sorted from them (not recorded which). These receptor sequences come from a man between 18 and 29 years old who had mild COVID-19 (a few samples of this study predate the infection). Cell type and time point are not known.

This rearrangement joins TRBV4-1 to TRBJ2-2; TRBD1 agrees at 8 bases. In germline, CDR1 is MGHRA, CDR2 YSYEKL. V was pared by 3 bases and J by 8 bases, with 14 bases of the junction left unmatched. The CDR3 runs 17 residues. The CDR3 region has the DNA TGCGCCAGCAGCCACTTTTATGGCAACAGGGGGGTAGGGGAGCTGTTTTTT. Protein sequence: CASSHFYGNRGVGELFF.

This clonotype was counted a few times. The CDR3 loop is CASSLTQRGTDTQYF. In nucleotides, the CDR3 is TGTGCCAGCAGCTTAACCCAGCGGGGCACAGATACGCAGTATTTT. J is TRBJ2-3 and V is TRBV7-9, with a possible D match to TRBD2 (6 bases). Germline CDR1 and CDR2: SEHNR and FQNEAQ (reference sequence). The CDR3 is 15 residues long. V shed 2 bases and J shed 1 base, with 10 bases lying between them.

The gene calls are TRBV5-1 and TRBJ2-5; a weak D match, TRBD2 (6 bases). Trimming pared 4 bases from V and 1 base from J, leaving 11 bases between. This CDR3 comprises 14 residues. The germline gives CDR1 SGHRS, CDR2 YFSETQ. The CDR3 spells CASSPWDSQETQYF. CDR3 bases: TGCGCCAGCAGCCCTTGGGACTCCCAAGAGACCCAGTACTTC.

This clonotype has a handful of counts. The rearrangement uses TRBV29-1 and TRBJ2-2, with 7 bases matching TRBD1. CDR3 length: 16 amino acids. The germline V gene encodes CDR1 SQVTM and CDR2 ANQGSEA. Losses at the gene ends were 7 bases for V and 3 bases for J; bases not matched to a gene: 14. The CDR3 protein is CSAAGTVGRDTGELFF. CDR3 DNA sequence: TGCAGCGCAGCAGGGACAGTGGGCCGGGACACCGGGGAGCTGTTTTTT.

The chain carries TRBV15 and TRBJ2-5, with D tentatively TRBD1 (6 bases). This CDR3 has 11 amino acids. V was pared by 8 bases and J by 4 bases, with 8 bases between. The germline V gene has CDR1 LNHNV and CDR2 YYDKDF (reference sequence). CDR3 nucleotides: TGTGCCACCCGAGGGGGAGAGACCCAGTACTTC. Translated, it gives CATRGGETQYF.

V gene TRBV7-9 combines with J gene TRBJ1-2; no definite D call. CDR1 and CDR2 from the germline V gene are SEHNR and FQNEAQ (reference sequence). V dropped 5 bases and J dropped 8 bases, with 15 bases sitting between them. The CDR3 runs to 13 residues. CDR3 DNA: TGTGCCAGCAGCCAGTGGGCAGTCCAGGGCTACACCTTC. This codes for CASSQWAVQGYTF.

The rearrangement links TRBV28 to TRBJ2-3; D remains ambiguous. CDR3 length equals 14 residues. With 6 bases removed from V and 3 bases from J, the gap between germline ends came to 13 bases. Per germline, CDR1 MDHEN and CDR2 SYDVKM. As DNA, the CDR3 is TGTGCCAGCAGCCGGATGGACGGAACAGATACGCAGTATTTT. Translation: CASSRMDGTDTQYF.

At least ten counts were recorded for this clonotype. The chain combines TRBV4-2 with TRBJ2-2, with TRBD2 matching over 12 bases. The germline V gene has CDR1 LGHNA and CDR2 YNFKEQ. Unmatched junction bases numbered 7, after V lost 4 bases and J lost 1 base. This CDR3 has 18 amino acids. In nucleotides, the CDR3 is TGTGCCAGCAGCCTATCTAGCGGGGGGGATATGAACACCGGGGAGCTGTTTTTT. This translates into CASSLSSGGDMNTGELFF.

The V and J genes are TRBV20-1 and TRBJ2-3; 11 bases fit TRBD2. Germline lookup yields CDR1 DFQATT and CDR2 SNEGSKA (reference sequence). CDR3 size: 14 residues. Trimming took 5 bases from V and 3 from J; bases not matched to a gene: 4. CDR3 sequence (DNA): TGCAGTGCTGGATCTAGCGGGAGGACAGATACGCAGTATTTT. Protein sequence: CSAGSSGRTDTQYF.

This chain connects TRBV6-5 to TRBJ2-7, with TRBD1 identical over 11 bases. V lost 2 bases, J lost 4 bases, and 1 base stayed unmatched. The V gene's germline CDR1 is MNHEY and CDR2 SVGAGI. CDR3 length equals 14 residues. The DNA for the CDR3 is TGTGCCAGCAGTTACGGGACAGGGGGGTACGAGCAGTACTTC. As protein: CASSYGTGGYEQYF.

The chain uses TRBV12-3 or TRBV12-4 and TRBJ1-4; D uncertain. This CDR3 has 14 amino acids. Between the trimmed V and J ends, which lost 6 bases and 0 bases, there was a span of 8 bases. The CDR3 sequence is CASSGTSTNEKLFF. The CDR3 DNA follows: TGTGCCAGCAGCGGCACTTCAACTAATGAAAAACTGTTTTTT.

The CDR3 DNA is TGTGCCAGCAGCTTTCGAACTAACTATGGCTACACCTTC. Its translation: CASSFRTNYGYTF. This rearrangement joins TRBV7-9 to TRBJ1-2; D is uncertain. Trimming shortened V by 3 bases and J by 0 bases, and 5 bases separated the two germline ends. The CDR3 spans 13 residues. From germline, CDR1 is SEHNR and CDR2 FQNEAQ (reference sequence).

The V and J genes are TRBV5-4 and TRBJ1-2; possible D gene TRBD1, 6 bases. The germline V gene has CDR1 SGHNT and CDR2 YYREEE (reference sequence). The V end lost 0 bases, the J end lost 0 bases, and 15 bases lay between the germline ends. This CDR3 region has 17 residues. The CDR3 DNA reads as TGTGCCAGCAGCTTGGAACGAGGGGGGGACCCTAACTATGGCTACACCTTC. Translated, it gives CASSLERGGDPNYGYTF.

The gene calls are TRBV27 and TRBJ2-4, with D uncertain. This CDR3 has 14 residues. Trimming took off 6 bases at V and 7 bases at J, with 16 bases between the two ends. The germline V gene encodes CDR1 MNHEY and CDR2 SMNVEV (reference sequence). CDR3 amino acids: CASSPLVGVNIQYF. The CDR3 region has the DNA TGTGCCAGCAGCCCCCTTGTGGGTGTTAACATTCAGTACTTC.

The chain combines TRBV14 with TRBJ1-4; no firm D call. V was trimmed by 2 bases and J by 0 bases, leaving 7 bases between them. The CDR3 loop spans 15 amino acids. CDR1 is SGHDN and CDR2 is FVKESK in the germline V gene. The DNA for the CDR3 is TGTGCCAGCAGCCAATTTGCAGCAACTAATGAAAAACTGTTTTTT. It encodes CASSQFAATNEKLFF.

In nucleotides, the CDR3 is TGTGCCACCAGCAGCGGGAGAGAGTCAAGAAACACCATATATTTT. It is translated as CATSSGRESRNTIYF. V usage is TRBV15 and J usage is TRBJ1-3; D unclear. V dropped 3 bases and J dropped 5 bases, with 14 bases sitting between them. The length of the CDR3 is 15 residues. The germline V gene has CDR1 LNHNV and CDR2 YYDKDF (reference sequence).

The CDR3 loop is CASIAFPGDNTEAFF. The DNA for the CDR3 is TGTGCCAGCATCGCCTTCCCGGGGGATAACACTGAAGCTTTCTTT. The V call is TRBV7-6, the J call TRBJ1-1, with D possibly matching TRBD1 (5 bases). The CDR3 sequence is 15 residues long. V was cut by 7 bases and J by 2 bases, with 17 bases left in between. Germline values: CDR1 SGHVS, CDR2 FNYEAQ. Together with reference TRBV7-6 and TRBJ1-1, the CDR3 gives the full variable domain: GAGVSQSPRYKVTKRGQDVALRCDPISGHVSLYWYRQALGQGPEFLTYFNYEAQQDKSGLPNDRFSAERPEGSISTLTIQRTEQRDSAMYRCASIAFPGDNTEAFFGQGTRLTVV.

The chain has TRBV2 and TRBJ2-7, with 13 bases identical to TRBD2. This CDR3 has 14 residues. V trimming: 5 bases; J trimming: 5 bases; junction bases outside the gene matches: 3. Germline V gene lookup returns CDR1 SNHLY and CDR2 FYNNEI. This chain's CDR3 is CASSTSGGAHEQYF. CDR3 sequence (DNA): TGTGCCAGCAGTACTAGCGGGGGGGCCCACGAGCAGTACTTC.

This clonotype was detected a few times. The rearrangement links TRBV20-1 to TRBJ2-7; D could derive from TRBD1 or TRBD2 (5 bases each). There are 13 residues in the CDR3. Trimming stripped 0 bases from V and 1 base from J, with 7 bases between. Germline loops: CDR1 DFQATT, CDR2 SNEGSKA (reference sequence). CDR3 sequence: CSARDRESYEQYF. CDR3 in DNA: TGCAGTGCTAGAGACAGGGAGTCCTACGAGCAGTACTTC.

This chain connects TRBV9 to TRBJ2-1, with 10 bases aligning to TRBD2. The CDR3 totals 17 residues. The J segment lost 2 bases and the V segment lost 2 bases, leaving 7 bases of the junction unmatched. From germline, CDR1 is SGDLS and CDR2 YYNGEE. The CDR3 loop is CASSVGPSGGAYNEQFF. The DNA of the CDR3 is TGTGCCAGCAGCGTGGGGCCAAGCGGGGGGGCCTACAATGAGCAGTTCTTC.

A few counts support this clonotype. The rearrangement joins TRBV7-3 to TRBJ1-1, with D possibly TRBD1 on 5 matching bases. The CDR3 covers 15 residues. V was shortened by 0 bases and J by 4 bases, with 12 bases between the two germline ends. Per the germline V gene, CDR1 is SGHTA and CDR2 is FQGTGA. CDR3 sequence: CASSLTGHGGTEAFF. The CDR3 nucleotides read TGTGCCAGCAGCTTAACTGGCCATGGGGGCACTGAAGCTTTCTTT.

CDR3 amino acids: CASTPEAGSARKLFF. The CDR3, as DNA: TGCGCCAGCACTCCGGAGGCGGGTAGTGCTCGAAAACTGTTTTTT. The chain has TRBV5-1 and TRBJ1-4; D not resolved. The length of the CDR3 is 15 residues. Germline V gene sequence: CDR1 SGHRS, CDR2 YFSETQ. Deletions cut 6 bases from V and 10 bases from J, with 22 bases between.